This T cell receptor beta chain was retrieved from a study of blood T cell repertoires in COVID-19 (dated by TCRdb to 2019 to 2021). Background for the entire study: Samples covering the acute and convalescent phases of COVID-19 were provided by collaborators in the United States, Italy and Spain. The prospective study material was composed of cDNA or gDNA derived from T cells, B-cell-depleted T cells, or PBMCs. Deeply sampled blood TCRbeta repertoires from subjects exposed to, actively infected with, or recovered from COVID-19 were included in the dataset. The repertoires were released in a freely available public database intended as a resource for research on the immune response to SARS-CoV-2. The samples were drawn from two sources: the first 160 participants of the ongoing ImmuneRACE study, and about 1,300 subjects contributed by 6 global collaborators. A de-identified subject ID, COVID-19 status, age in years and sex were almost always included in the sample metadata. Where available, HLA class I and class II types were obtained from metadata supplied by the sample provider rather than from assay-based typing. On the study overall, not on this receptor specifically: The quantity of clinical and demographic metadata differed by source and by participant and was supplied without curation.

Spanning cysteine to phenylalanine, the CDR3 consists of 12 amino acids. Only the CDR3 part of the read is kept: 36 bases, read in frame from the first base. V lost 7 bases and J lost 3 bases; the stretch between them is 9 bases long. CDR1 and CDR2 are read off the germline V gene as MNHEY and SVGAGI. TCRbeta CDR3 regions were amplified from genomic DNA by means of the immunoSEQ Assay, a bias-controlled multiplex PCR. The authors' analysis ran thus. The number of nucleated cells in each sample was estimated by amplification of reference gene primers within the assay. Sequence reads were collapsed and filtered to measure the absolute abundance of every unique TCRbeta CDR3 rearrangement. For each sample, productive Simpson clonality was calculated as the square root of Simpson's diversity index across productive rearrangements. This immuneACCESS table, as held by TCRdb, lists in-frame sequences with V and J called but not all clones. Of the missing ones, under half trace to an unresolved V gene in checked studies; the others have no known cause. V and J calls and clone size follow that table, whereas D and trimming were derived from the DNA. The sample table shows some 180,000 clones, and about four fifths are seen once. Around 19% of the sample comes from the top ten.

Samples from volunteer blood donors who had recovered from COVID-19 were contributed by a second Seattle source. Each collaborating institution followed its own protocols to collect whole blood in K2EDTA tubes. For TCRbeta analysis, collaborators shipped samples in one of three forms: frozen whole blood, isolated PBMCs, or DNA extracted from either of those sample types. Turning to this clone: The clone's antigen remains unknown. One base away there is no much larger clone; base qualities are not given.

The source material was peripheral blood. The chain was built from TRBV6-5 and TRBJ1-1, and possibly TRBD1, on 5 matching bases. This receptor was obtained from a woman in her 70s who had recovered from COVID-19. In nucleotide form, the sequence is TGTGCCAGCATAGGGGTGGACACTGAAGCTTTCTTT. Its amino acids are CASIGVDTEAFF.